What follows are 17 T cell receptor beta chains derived from one specimen sequenced in a study of response to subunit inactivated influenza vaccine. Using its own MiXCR run on the RT-PCR reads, TCRdb lists one record per CDR3 protein. The table includes over 150,000 distinct CDR3 sequences, about a tenth detected once. The specimen comprised non-naive T cells sorted from PBMCs, sampled about 6 weeks after vaccination. These receptor sequences come from a man aged 50 to 60 who received an inactivated influenza vaccine.

The chain combines TRBV2 with TRBJ2-1; 10 bases are a match to TRBD1. Germline CDR1 reads SNHLY; CDR2 reads FYNNEI. This CDR3 has 14 residues. Unmatched junction bases numbered 7, after V lost 10 bases and J lost 4 bases. The CDR3 region is CATSRQGAYNEQFF. CDR3 DNA sequence: TGTGCCACCTCCCGACAGGGGGCTTACAATGAGCAGTTCTTC.

This chain joins TRBV9 and TRBJ2-3; 16 bases map to TRBD2. Losses at the gene ends were 4 bases for V and 4 bases for J; bases not matched to a gene: 12. CDR1 and CDR2 (germline): SGDLS, YYNGEE. The CDR3 consists of 19 residues. DNA for the CDR3: TGTGCCAGCAGCTCAACCCCGGGACTAGCGGGAGGGATCGCAGATACGCAGTATTTT. Its translation: CASSSTPGLAGGIADTQYF.

This clonotype was recorded many times. The chain couples TRBV20-1 to TRBJ2-3; 14 bases line up with TRBD2. Germline values: CDR1 DFQATT, CDR2 SNEGSKA (reference sequence). V lost 3 bases and J lost 2; bases outside the gene matches: 4. This CDR3 has 16 amino acids. In DNA form, the CDR3 reads TGCAGTGCTAGCCGGACTAGCGGGAGGACCACAGATACGCAGTATTTT. It is translated as CSASRTSGRTTDTQYF.

This clonotype has only a few counts. V usage is TRBV4-3 and J usage is TRBJ1-3; D remains unclear. V lost 0 bases and J 0 bases, leaving 6 bases between the germline ends. The germline V gene encodes CDR1 LGHNA and CDR2 YSLEER. This CDR3 is 15 amino acids long. This chain's CDR3 is CASSQDASSGNTIYF. CDR3 bases: TGCGCCAGCAGCCAAGATGCGTCCTCTGGAAACACCATATATTTT.

This clonotype showed up many times. The gene calls are TRBV7-6 and TRBJ2-3; D perhaps matches TRBD2 (5 bases). The CDR3 is 16 residues long. Per the germline V gene, CDR1 is SGHVS and CDR2 is FNYEAQ. V lost 2 bases and J 1 base, leaving 13 bases between the germline ends. CDR3 region: CASSLTAARGTDTQYF. CDR3 DNA: TGTGCCAGCAGCTTAACGGCGGCGCGGGGCACAGATACGCAGTATTTT.

CDR3 nucleotide sequence: TGCAGTGCTTCCCCCGCGGGACAGGGGTCTCAGCCCCAGCATTTT. Amino acid sequence: CSASPAGQGSQPQHF. This chain connects TRBV20-1 to TRBJ1-5; 10 bases are shared with TRBD1. Germline assignment: CDR1 DFQATT and CDR2 SNEGSKA (reference sequence). The CDR3 consists of 15 residues. V shed 5 bases and J 6 bases; nucleotides not matched to a gene: 10.

This sequence joins TRBV9 and TRBJ2-3; possible D gene TRBD1, 6 bases. From germline, CDR1 is SGDLS and CDR2 YYNGEE. The V end was cut by 6 bases, the J end by 4 bases, with 30 bases between. CDR3 size: 19 residues. Written as DNA, the CDR3 is TGTGCCAGCAACCACCCGGGTCAGGGGCCCGTAGTAGGAGCAGATACGCAGTATTTT. This codes for CASNHPGQGPVVGADTQYF.

V and J are TRBV20-1 and TRBJ2-7; 8 bases agree with TRBD2. This CDR3 comprises 16 residues. Germline V lookup: CDR1 DFQATT, CDR2 SNEGSKA (reference sequence). The CDR3 loop is CTALGQGSGGPREQYF. The CDR3, as DNA: TGCACCGCCCTGGGGCAGGGGTCGGGAGGGCCGCGTGAGCAGTACTTC.

This clonotype was seen at least ten times. This sequence joins TRBV7-2 and TRBJ1-5; D is unresolved. In germline, CDR1 is SGHTA, CDR2 FQGNSA. The CDR3 covers 15 residues. With 5 bases removed from V and 8 bases from J, the gap between germline ends came to 19 bases. CDR3 nucleotide sequence: TGTGCCAGCAGCCCCCTTGCAGGCGGACTCGAGCCCCAGCATTTT. It specifies CASSPLAGGLEPQHF.

This chain uses TRBV29-1 with TRBJ2-5, with 8 bases fitting TRBD1. The CDR3 is 14 amino acids. V shed 4 bases and J 8 bases; nucleotides not matched to a gene: 12. Germline CDR1 reads SQVTM; CDR2 reads ANQGSEA. In DNA, the CDR3 is TGCAGCGTTGTGGAAACGGCCGCAGGGGGCACCCAGTACTTC. It codes for CSVVETAAGGTQYF.

This clonotype was seen many times. The chain recombines TRBV7-2 with TRBJ2-2, with D unresolved. CDR1 is SGHTA, CDR2 FQGNSA, per germline. The CDR3 is 12 residues long. Between the trimmed V and J ends, which lost 1 base and 4 bases, there was a span of 1 base. The CDR3 coding sequence is TGTGCCAGCAGCTTAGGCACCGGGGAGCTGTTTTTT. This encodes CASSLGTGELFF.

A few counts support this clonotype. The chain combines TRBV11-2 with TRBJ2-7; either TRBD1 or TRBD2 may supply D (6 bases each). This CDR3 spans 13 amino acids. Germline V lookup: CDR1 SGHAT, CDR2 FQNNGV. Trimming removed 5 bases at V and 5 bases at J, with 13 bases between. The CDR3 spells CASSPGGLDEQYF. CDR3 sequence (DNA): TGTGCCAGCAGCCCTGGGGGGCTCGACGAGCAGTACTTC. The whole variable domain, filled in from reference TRBV11-2 and TRBJ2-7, reads EAGVAQSPRYKIIEKRQSVAFWCNPISGHATLYWYQQILGQGPKLLIQFQNNGVVDDSQLPKDRFSAERLKGVDSTLKIQPAKLEDSAVYLCASSPGGLDEQYFGPGTRLTVT.

This clonotype was seen a few times. V usage is TRBV20-1 and J usage is TRBJ2-1, with D perhaps TRBD2 (6 bases). In germline, CDR1 is DFQATT, CDR2 SNEGSKA (reference sequence). Trimming stripped 6 bases from V and 6 bases from J, with 12 bases between. This CDR3 contains 12 residues. This CDR3 reads CSAEGLPNEQFF. CDR3 DNA: TGCAGTGCAGAGGGACTTCCCAATGAGCAGTTCTTC.

This clonotype was seen more than once but under ten times. The V and J genes are TRBV4-3 and TRBJ1-2; D might be TRBD1 (5 bases). The CDR3 is made up of 14 amino acids. Trimming cost V 0 bases and J 7 bases, with 12 bases left between them. The germline V gene has CDR1 LGHNA and CDR2 YSLEER. This CDR3 is CASSQEVGGFGYTF. Written as DNA, the CDR3 is TGCGCCAGCAGCCAAGAAGTCGGGGGGTTTGGCTACACCTTC.

This clonotype was seen a handful of times. V usage is TRBV20-1 and J usage is TRBJ2-7; tentative D call: TRBD2 (6 bases). Germline CDR1 is DFQATT and CDR2 is SNEGSKA (reference sequence). V was trimmed by 3 bases and J by 2 bases, leaving 8 bases between them. This CDR3 region has 12 residues. In DNA form, the CDR3 reads TGCAGTGCTAGGGGGGGAGCCTACGAGCAGTACTTC. Translated: CSARGGAYEQYF.

This sequence joins TRBV2 and TRBJ1-5, with D possibly matching TRBD1 (5 bases). CDR3 length: 15 amino acids. Trimming cost V 2 bases and J 3 bases, with 11 bases left between them. Germline CDR1 and CDR2: SNHLY and FYNNEI. In DNA form, the CDR3 reads TGTGCCAGCAGTGAACCAGGGACGGTCAATCAGCCCCAGCATTTT. This encodes CASSEPGTVNQPQHF.

The chain couples TRBV30 to TRBJ2-1; TRBD2 might be the D (6 bases). The CDR3 extends over 14 amino acids. V dropped 5 bases and J dropped 9 bases, with 20 bases sitting between them. Per the germline V gene, CDR1 is GTSNPN and CDR2 is SVGIG (reference sequence). The CDR3 coding sequence is TGTGCCTGGGCCGCGGGTCATTACGGGGGTGAGCAGTTCTTC. As protein: CAWAAGHYGGEQFF.